This is a list of T cell receptor beta chains from one sample in a study of OX40 agonist ivuxolimab in advanced cancers. The protocol was immunoSEQ multiplex PCR, while the TCRdb copy is restricted to in-frame clones and leaves out a portion. The table has over 60,000 clones, 87% seen once. This specimen was CD4+ or CD8+ T cells sorted from blood, taken in a trial of the OX40 agonist ivuxolimab. The receptors were sampled from an adult with an advanced solid tumor such as melanoma, head and neck, liver or kidney cancer. CDR3s leave out the opening cysteine and the closing phenylalanine or tryptophan. D genes are given only for firm matches.

v_call	d_call	cdr3_aa
TRBV27	NA	ASRDWKTNTGELF
TRBV7-2	NA	ASSLGLRAEAF
TRBV29-1	NA	SGQTDTQY
TRBV6-5	TRBD2	ASSYSSGGNYEQY
TRBV30	NA	AWSVLTARTQY
TRBV9	NA	ASSPRENYGYT
TRBV28	NA	ASSPHEKLF
TRBV18	NA	ASSPFSMVSNQPQH
TRBV21-1	NA	ASSLQTCRSYNSPLH
TRBV6-1	TRBD1	ASSALDRAGNTIY
TRBV10-3	NA	AISESRHNSYEQY
TRBV19	NA	ASSISSGANVLT
TRBV29-1	NA	SVNRDRVPYNEQF
TRBV7-9	NA	ASSLPTASTHS
TRBV2	NA	ASEQSSYNEQF
TRBV6-5	NA	ASSRGVNTEAF
TRBV19	TRBD1	ASSISPRGRSNQPQH
TRBV6-5	NA	ASKNLQGSYGYT
TRBV5-8	TRBD1	ASSRDSGWLTEAF
TRBV7-8	TRBD2	ASSLERETTYEQY
TRBV28	TRBD1	ASNTGTGKGQPQH
TRBV28	NA	ASSLSGTGSYEQY
TRBV5-6	NA	ASKPSWVDTQY
TRBV29-1	TRBD1	SVTTGGANYGYT
TRBV18	NA	ASSPGDNSPLH
TRBV28	NA	AGGSGAPYEQY
TRBV20-1	NA	SVSGRNEQF
TRBV23-1	NA	ASSQSQDLNTEAF
TRBV20-1	TRBD1	SAPDRAAQH
TRBV13	NA	ASSLNGETQY
TRBV30	NA	AWSTKNRGQLFLVPYGYT
TRBV6-5	NA	ASSYSVPGQPYEQY
TRBV6-6	NA	ASTETGGTYEQY
TRBV27	NA	ASRTAGPTNEKLF
TRBV2	TRBD1	ASSARQGDQPQH
TRBV9	NA	ASSVEGSPSYNEQF
TRBV7-3	NA	ASSAQTGTDTQY
TRBV6-6	NA	ASRHRVGELF
TRBV4-2	TRBD2	ASSQDGTSGWNEQF